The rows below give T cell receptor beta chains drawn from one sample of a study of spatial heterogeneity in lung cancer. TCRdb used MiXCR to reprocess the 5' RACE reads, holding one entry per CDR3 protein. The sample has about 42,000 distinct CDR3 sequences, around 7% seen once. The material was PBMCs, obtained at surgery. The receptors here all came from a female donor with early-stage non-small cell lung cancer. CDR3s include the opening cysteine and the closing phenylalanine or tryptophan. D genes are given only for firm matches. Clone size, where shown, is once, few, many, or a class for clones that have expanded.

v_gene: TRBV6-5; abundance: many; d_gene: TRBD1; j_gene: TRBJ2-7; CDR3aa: CASSYSTGGYEQYF; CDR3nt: TGTGCCAGCAGTTACTCGACAGGGGGGTATGAGCAGTACTTC
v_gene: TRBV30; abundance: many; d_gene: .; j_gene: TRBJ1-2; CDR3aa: CAKLQGSGYTF; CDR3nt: TGTGCGAAACTACAGGGTAGCGGCTACACCTTC
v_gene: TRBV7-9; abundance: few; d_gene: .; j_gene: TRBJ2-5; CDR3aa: CASSSRGARGETQYF; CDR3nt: TGTGCCAGCAGCTCCCGCGGGGCCCGAGGGGAGACCCAGTACTTC
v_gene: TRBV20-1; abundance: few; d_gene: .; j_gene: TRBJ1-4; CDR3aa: CSAPTGAVNEKLFF; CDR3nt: TGCAGTGCTCCAACGGGAGCAGTTAATGAAAAACTGTTTTTT
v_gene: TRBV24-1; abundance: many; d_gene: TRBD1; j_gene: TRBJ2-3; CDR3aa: CATSDDRADTQYF; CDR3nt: TGTGCCACCAGTGACGACAGGGCAGATACGCAGTATTTT
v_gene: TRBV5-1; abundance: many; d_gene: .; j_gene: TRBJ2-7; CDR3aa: CASSLVGGYEQYF; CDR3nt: TGCGCCAGCAGCTTGGTAGGGGGCTACGAGCAGTACTTC
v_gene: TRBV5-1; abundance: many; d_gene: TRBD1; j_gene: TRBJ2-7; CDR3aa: CASSHPTPGQGFEQYF; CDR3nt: TGCGCCAGCAGCCATCCCACTCCGGGACAGGGATTTGAGCAGTACTTC
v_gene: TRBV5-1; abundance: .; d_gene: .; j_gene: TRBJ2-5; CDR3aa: CASSLAASRGETQYF; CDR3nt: TGCGCCAGCAGCTTGGCGGCTAGCCGCGGAGAGACCCAGTACTTC
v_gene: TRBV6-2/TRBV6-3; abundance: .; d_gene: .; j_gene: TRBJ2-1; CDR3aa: CASSYVSGYNEQFF; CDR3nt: TGTGCCAGCAGTTACGTCTCGGGGTACAATGAGCAGTTCTTC
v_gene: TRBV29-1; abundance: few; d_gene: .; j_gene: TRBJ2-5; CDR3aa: CSVRRQQETQYF; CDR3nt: TGCAGCGTTAGGAGACAGCAAGAGACCCAGTACTTC
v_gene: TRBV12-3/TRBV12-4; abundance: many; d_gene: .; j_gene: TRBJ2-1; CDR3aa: CASSLDGIVGPGNEQFF; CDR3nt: TGTGCCAGCAGTTTAGACGGAATTGTAGGGCCGGGGAATGAGCAGTTCTTC
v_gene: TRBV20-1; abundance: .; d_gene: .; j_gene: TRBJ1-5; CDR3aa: CSALGGGQPQHF; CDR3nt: TGCAGTGCTCTCGGCGGGGGTCAGCCCCAGCATTTT
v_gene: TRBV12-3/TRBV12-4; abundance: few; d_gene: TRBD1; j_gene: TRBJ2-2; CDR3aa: CASSFQGAVGELFF; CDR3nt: TGTGCCAGCAGTTTCCAGGGGGCAGTCGGGGAGCTGTTTTTT
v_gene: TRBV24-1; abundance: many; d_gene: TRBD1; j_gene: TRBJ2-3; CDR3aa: CATSVAGGWPYTSTDTQYF; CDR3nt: TGTGCCACCAGTGTAGCAGGGGGCTGGCCTTATACTAGCACAGATACGCAGTATTTT
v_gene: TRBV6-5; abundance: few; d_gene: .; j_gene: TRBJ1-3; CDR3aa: CASGSWGRGSGNTIYF; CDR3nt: TGTGCCAGCGGATCCTGGGGGAGGGGCTCTGGAAACACCATATATTTT
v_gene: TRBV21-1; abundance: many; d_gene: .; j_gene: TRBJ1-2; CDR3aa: CASSIHRANYGYTF; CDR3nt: TGTGCCAGCAGCATCCACAGGGCGAACTATGGCTACACCTTC
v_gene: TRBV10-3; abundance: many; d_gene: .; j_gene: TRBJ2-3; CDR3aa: CAISESESTQYF; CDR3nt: TGTGCCATCAGTGAGTCTGAGTCTACGCAGTATTTT
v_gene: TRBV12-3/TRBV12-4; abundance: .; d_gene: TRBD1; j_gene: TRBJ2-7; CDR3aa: CASSLQGQGTHEQYF; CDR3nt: TGTGCCAGCAGTCTCCAGGGACAGGGGACCCACGAGCAGTACTTC
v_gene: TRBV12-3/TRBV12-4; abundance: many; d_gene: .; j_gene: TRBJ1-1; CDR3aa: CASSPGANTEAFF; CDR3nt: TGTGCCAGCAGTCCAGGGGCGAACACTGAAGCTTTCTTT